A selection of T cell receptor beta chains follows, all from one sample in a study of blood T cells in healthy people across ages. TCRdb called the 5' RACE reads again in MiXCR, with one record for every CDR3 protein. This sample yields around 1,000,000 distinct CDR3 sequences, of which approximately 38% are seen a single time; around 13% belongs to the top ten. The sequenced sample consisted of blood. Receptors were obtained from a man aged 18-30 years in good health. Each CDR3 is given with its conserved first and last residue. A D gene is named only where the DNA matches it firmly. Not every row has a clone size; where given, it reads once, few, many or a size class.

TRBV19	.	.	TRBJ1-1	CASSISGVNTEAFF	TGTGCCAGTAGTATCTCAGGAGTGAACACTGAAGCTTTCTTT
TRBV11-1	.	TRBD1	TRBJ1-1	CASSSDRAGEAFF	TGTGCCAGCAGCTCCGACAGGGCGGGTGAAGCTTTCTTT
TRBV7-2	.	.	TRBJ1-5	CASSLGGWAGQPQHF	TGTGCCAGCAGCTTAGGGGGTTGGGCGGGTCAGCCCCAGCATTTT
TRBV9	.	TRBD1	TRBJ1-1	CASSPSGTGGSEAFF	TGTGCCAGCAGCCCATCCGGGACAGGGGGATCTGAAGCTTTCTTT
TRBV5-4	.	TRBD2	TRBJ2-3	CASSPTAGVGRTDTQYF	TGTGCCAGCAGCCCTACCGCGGGAGTTGGGCGCACAGATACGCAGTATTTT
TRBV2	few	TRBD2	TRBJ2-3	CASSPTSGGPVDTQYF	TGTGCCAGCAGTCCTACTAGCGGGGGGCCCGTAGATACGCAGTATTTT
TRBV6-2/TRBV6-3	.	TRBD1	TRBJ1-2	CASSFRTGTDQSPNYGYTF	TGTGCCAGCAGTTTTCGGACCGGGACAGACCAGTCTCCGAACTATGGCTACACCTTC
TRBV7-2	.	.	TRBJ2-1	CASSLDISSSYNEQFF	TGTGCCAGCAGCTTAGACATATCAAGCTCCTACAATGAGCAGTTCTTC
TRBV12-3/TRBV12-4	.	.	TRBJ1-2	CASRIGGDYGHTF	TGTGCCAGCAGAATAGGGGGGGACTATGGCCACACCTTC
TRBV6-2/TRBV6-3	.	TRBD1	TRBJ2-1	CAGSRGGVTNEQFF	TGTGCCGGTAGTAGAGGGGGCGTTACCAATGAGCAGTTCTTC
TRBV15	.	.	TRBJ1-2	CATSPRTEGLYGYTF	TGTGCCACCAGCCCTCGGACAGAAGGGCTCTATGGCTACACCTTC
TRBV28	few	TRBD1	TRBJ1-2	CASSPAPGTGAGYGYTF	TGTGCCAGCAGTCCCGCGCCCGGGACAGGGGCTGGCTATGGCTACACCTTC
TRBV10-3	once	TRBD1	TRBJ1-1	CAISEGRGLTEAFF	TGTGCCATCAGTGAGGGCAGGGGGCTTACTGAAGCTTTCTTT
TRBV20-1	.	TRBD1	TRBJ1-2	CSASYGQARGYTF	TGCAGTGCTAGCTACGGACAGGCAAGGGGCTACACCTTC
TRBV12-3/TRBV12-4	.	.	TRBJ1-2	CASSFWGQGGYTF	TGTGCCAGCAGTTTCTGGGGGCAGGGTGGCTACACCTTC
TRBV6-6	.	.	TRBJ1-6	CASSYTGFRSPLHF	TGTGCCAGCAGTTACACAGGGTTTCGTTCACCCCTCCACTTT
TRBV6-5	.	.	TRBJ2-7	CASSSSDRTYEQYF	.
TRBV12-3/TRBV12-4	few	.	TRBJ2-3	CASTLLDPDTQYF	TGTGCCAGCACCCTCCTAGATCCAGATACGCAGTATTTT
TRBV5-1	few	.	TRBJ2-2	CASASQQKNSGELFF	TGCGCCAGCGCCTCCCAACAGAAGAACTCCGGGGAGCTGTTTTTT
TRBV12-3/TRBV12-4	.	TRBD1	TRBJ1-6	CASTGGTSPLHF	TGTGCCAGCACAGGGGGCACTTCACCCCTCCACTTT
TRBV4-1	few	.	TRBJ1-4	CASSQVQHSRGEKLFF	TGCGCCAGCAGCCAAGTTCAACACTCTCGCGGTGAAAAACTGTTTTTT
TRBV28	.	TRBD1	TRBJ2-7	CASSSGTETSPHSYNEQYF	TGTGCCAGCAGTTCCGGGACAGAGACATCTCCCCACTCCTACAATGAGCAGTACTTC